The 28 T cell receptor beta chains presented below share a single source sample, sequenced in a study of naive and memory T cell subsets (dated by TCRdb to about 2017). Here is what the overall study found, with its caveats: A few larger clonotypes were present in naive repertoires, especially CD8 naive repertoires, and these clonotypes were possibly memory cells re-expressing CD45RA.

Which antigens these TCRs recognize remains unknown. Libraries were constructed by UMI-ligation and nested PCR. Data came from an Illumina MiSeq. An equimolar mix of two oligonucleotides covering both TRBC1 and TRBC2 was used as the beta constant-region primer. Four rounds of PCR were used to amplify ligated cDNA, with nested alpha and beta constant-region primers being used together with the SP2 primer. TCRdb redid the processing of the public reads, applying fastp at Q25 and MiXCR, and retained in-frame beta chains. Rows are combined by CDR3 protein, so each entry shows the most common genes and DNA. Within this sample are roughly 150,000 distinct CDR3 sequences, with under 25% of them counted one time only. 0.5% to 0.75% of the sample is held by the ten biggest clonotypes. The sequencing sample was made of naive CD8+ T cells from blood. The sample's cell subset or site label is to be understood as: naive T cells, CD45RA high CD27+. The receptors come from a human donor in good health.

This clonotype came up many times. The chain combines TRBV7-9 with TRBJ2-7, with 8 bases lining up with TRBD1. From germline, CDR1 is SEHNR and CDR2 FQNEAQ (reference sequence). The CDR3 extends over 14 amino acids. Trimming cost V 5 bases and J 7 bases; bases outside gene matches: 10. The DNA for the CDR3 is TGTGCCAGCAGCCCAAGGACAGGGCCGGAAGAGCAGTACTTC. It specifies CASSPRTGPEEQYF.

The chain has TRBV28 and TRBJ2-7; D is ambiguous. CDR1 and CDR2 from the germline V gene are MDHEN and SYDVKM. With 5 bases removed from V and 2 bases from J, the gap between germline ends came to 7 bases. CDR3 length: 12 residues. The CDR3 loop reads CASSPFTYEQYF. For the CDR3, the DNA is TGTGCCAGCAGTCCCTTCACCTACGAGCAGTACTTC.

This clonotype came up a few times. This CDR3 fails to terminate in the conserved phenylalanine or tryptophan, so it likely reflects a read error. The rearrangement uses TRBV13 and TRBJ2-5; D gene unclear. The CDR3 spans 14 residues. Per germline, CDR1 PRHDT and CDR2 FYEKMQ (reference sequence). V lost 5 bases, J lost 5 bases, and 15 bases lay in between. The CDR3 spells CASSPRLGRETQYS. The CDR3 bases are TGTGCCAGCAGCCCGCGACTGGGCAGGGAGACCCAGTACTCC.

This clonotype has more than one count but fewer than ten. The chain joins TRBV13 to TRBJ1-2; 9 positions agree with TRBD1. V shed 5 bases and J 4 bases; nucleotides not matched to a gene: 14. The CDR3 loop spans 17 amino acids. The germline CDR1 and CDR2 sequences are PRHDT and FYEKMQ (reference sequence). The CDR3: CASSPVIPGQGTYGYTF. The CDR3 region has the DNA TGTGCCAGCAGCCCCGTAATCCCCGGACAGGGGACCTATGGCTACACCTTC.

The genes are TRBV28 and TRBJ2-2; TRBD1 matches at 8 bases. Germline V gene sequence: CDR1 MDHEN, CDR2 SYDVKM. This CDR3 has 15 amino acids. The ends lost 4 bases at V and 3 bases at J; junction bases unmatched: 4. CDR3 in amino acids: CASSWTGTYTGELFF. CDR3 sequence (DNA): TGTGCCAGCAGTTGGACAGGGACTTACACCGGGGAGCTGTTTTTT.

A few counts support this clonotype. The V and J genes are TRBV7-8 and TRBJ2-7; the D gene is possibly TRBD1 (5 bases). The germline gives CDR1 SGHVS, CDR2 FQNEAQ. The CDR3 is made up of 15 amino acids. V was shortened by 3 bases and J by 1 base, with 13 bases between the two germline ends. The CDR3 region has the DNA TGTGCCAGCAGCTTTAGTTCAGGGTTGTCCTACGAGCAGTACTTC. Translated: CASSFSSGLSYEQYF.

V and J are TRBV29-1 and TRBJ1-1; D ambiguous. Germline CDR1 and CDR2: SQVTM and ANQGSEA. Trimming removed 6 bases at V and 4 bases at J, with 18 bases between. The CDR3 is 14 amino acids. The chain's CDR3 is CSVPPWQEGTEAFF. DNA for the CDR3: TGCAGCGTCCCCCCCTGGCAGGAGGGCACTGAAGCTTTCTTT.

The rearrangement joins TRBV6-2 or TRBV6-3 to TRBJ2-1, with 8 bases identical to TRBD1. After removal of 6 bases from V and 1 base from J, the junction contained 5 bases not matched to a gene. Germline V gene sequence: CDR1 MNHEY, CDR2 SVGEGT. The CDR3 covers 15 residues. Here the CDR3 DNA reads TGTGCCAGCAGCTCCAGACAGGGGTCCTACAATGAGCAGTTCTTC. Translation gives CASSSRQGSYNEQFF.

There are a few counts of this clonotype. The rearrangement uses TRBV6-5 and TRBJ1-1, with D possibly TRBD1 on 6 matching bases. The V gene lost 2 bases and the J gene lost 5 bases, with 12 bases spanning the gap. CDR1 and CDR2 from the germline V gene are MNHEY and SVGAGI. The CDR3 has 14 amino acids. CDR3 nucleotide sequence: TGTGCCAGCAGTTACAGGGGGTTGTGGACTGAAGCTTTCTTT. This sequence encodes CASSYRGLWTEAFF.

The chain employs TRBV28 and TRBJ1-5; the D gene is possibly TRBD1 (6 bases). With 4 bases removed from V and 5 bases from J, the gap between germline ends came to 15 bases. CDR1 and CDR2 from the germline V gene are MDHEN and SYDVKM. CDR3 size: 15 residues. CDR3 DNA sequence: TGTGCCAGCAGTTGGCAGGGGATGAGGTATCAGCCCCAGCATTTT. Translating gives CASSWQGMRYQPQHF.

J is TRBJ2-7 and V is TRBV19; D assignment may be TRBD1 or TRBD2 (6 bases each). V gave up 1 base and J gave up 5 bases, with 9 bases separating them. From germline, CDR1 is LNHDA and CDR2 SQIVND (reference sequence). The length of the CDR3 is 13 residues. For the CDR3, the DNA is TGTGCCAGTAGTATAGCGGAGGGGGACGAGCAGTACTTC. Protein product: CASSIAEGDEQYF.

Only a few counts were recorded for this clonotype. The chain recombines TRBV30 with TRBJ1-1; D not certain. CDR1 is GTSNPN and CDR2 is SVGIG in the germline V gene (reference sequence). CDR3 length: 11 amino acids. The V and J ends lost 4 bases and 3 bases respectively, with 6 bases between them. The CDR3 DNA is TGTGCCTGGAATGGGGACACTGAAGCTTTCTTT. Its protein product is CAWNGDTEAFF. The full variable domain, completed using reference TRBV30 and TRBJ1-1, is SQTIHQWPATLVQPVGSPLSLECTVEGTSNPNLYWYRQAAGRGLQLLFYSVGIGQISSEVPQNLSASRPQDRQFILSSKKLLLSDSGFYLCAWNGDTEAFFGQGTRLTVV.

The rearrangement uses TRBV7-2 and TRBJ1-5; the match to TRBD1 covers 7 bases. The junction had 3 bases not matched to a gene; V was cut back by 3 bases and J by 1 base. The CDR3 is 15 amino acids. Germline V gene data show CDR1 as SGHTA and CDR2 as FQGNSA. CDR3 DNA sequence: TGTGCCAGCAGCTTCGGGACAGCGAGCAATCAGCCCCAGCATTTT. The encoded protein is CASSFGTASNQPQHF. Filled out from reference TRBV7-2 and TRBJ1-5, the complete variable domain reads GAGVSQSPSNKVTEKGKDVELRCDPISGHTALYWYRQSLGQGLEFLIYFQGNSAPDKSGLPSDRFSAERTGGSVSTLTIQRTQQEDSAVYLCASSFGTASNQPQHFGDGTRLSIL.

This chain connects TRBV4-3 to TRBJ2-7; possibly TRBD2 for D (5 bases). CDR1 LGHNA and CDR2 YSLEER come from the germline V gene. Trimming shortened V by 0 bases and J by 5 bases, and 11 bases separated the two germline ends. This CDR3 has 14 amino acids. The CDR3 DNA is TGCGCCAGCAGCCAAGATCGGGGTTGGGACGAGCAGTACTTC. Translating it yields CASSQDRGWDEQYF.

This clonotype came up many times. The chain is built from TRBV19 and TRBJ1-2; D possibly corresponds to TRBD1 (5 bases). From germline, CDR1 is LNHDA and CDR2 SQIVND (reference sequence). The V gene lost 3 bases and the J gene lost 4 bases, with 12 bases spanning the gap. This CDR3 contains 14 residues. The CDR3 here is CASSIPDSLYGYTF. The CDR3 DNA reads TGTGCCAGTAGTATTCCCGACAGCCTCTATGGCTACACCTTC.

The chain has TRBV29-1 and TRBJ2-2; D is perhaps TRBD1 (5 bases). CDR3 length: 13 amino acids. CDR1 is SQVTM, CDR2 ANQGSEA, per germline. The V gene lost 6 bases and the J gene lost 1 base, with 9 bases spanning the gap. CDR3 protein: CSVARVNTGELFF. The CDR3 region has the DNA TGCAGCGTGGCCAGGGTGAACACCGGGGAGCTGTTTTTT.

The chain is built from TRBV19 and TRBJ2-7; unclear D gene. From germline, CDR1 is LNHDA and CDR2 SQIVND (reference sequence). The CDR3 length is 13 residues. Trimming pared 3 bases from V and 2 bases from J, leaving 8 bases between. The CDR3 reads CASSMAAAYEQYF. The CDR3 DNA reads TGTGCCAGTAGTATGGCAGCCGCCTACGAGCAGTACTTC. The full variable domain, with the rest looked up from reference TRBV19 and TRBJ2-7, is DGGITQSPKYLFRKEGQNVTLSCEQNLNHDAMYWYRQDPGQGLRLIYYSQIVNDFQKGDIAEGYSVSREKKESFPLTVTSAQKNPTAFYLCASSMAAAYEQYFGPGTRLTVT.

This clonotype was counted between two and nine times. J is TRBJ2-3 and V is TRBV12-3 or TRBV12-4, with D possibly called TRBD1 or TRBD2 (5 bases each). The CDR3 runs 15 residues. The V gene lost 4 bases and the J gene lost 3 bases, with 14 bases spanning the gap. CDR3 in DNA: TGTGCCAGCAGTTCCCGGGGCGGCAGTACAGATACGCAGTATTTT. Translated, it gives CASSSRGGSTDTQYF.

CDR3 sequence reads: CASSLRSGLIYGYTF. The CDR3 bases are TGCGCCAGCAGCTTGCGGAGTGGTCTTATCTATGGCTACACCTTC. V and J are TRBV5-1 and TRBJ1-2; D is undetermined. Trimming cost V 1 base and J 4 bases, with 14 bases left between them. Germline CDR1 and CDR2: SGHRS and YFSETQ. CDR3 size: 15 residues.

This clonotype was observed a few times. The chain carries TRBV12-5 and TRBJ2-1; 12 nucleotides align to TRBD1. Germline CDR1 LGHNT, CDR2 FRNRAP. The CDR3 contains 15 residues. V shed 5 bases, J shed 7 bases, and the junction held 6 bases outside the gene matches. The CDR3 sequence is CASGPGTGGLNEQFF. CDR3 nucleotides: TGTGCTAGTGGTCCAGGGACAGGGGGCCTGAATGAGCAGTTCTTC.

This clonotype appeared a few times. J is TRBJ2-1 and V is TRBV4-1; D is ambiguous. The V gene lost 1 base and the J gene lost 8 bases, with 12 bases spanning the gap. The CDR3 totals 14 residues. Germline CDR1 MGHRA, CDR2 YSYEKL. The CDR3 nucleotides are TGCGCCAGCAGCCAAGGGGTCGTACGCGATGAGCAGTTCTTC. As protein: CASSQGVVRDEQFF.

In this sample, this clonotype turned up a few times. This chain uses TRBV5-6 with TRBJ2-1, with 9 bases identical to TRBD1. Germline V gene data show CDR1 as SGHDT and CDR2 as YYEEEE. CDR3 length: 14 residues. Trimming removed 4 bases from V and 7 bases from J; junction bases left unmatched: 6. The CDR3 DNA follows: TGTGCCAGCAGCCATGGACAGGGGAGTAATGAGCAGTTCTTC. Encoded protein: CASSHGQGSNEQFF.

J is TRBJ2-1 and V is TRBV27; TRBD2 agrees at 10 bases. V trimming: 3 bases; J trimming: 7 bases; junction bases outside the gene matches: 6. The CDR3 is made up of 15 amino acids. Germline V gene sequence: CDR1 MNHEY, CDR2 SMNVEV (reference sequence). The CDR3: CASSFYGAGGNEQFF. CDR3 sequence (DNA): TGTGCCAGCAGTTTTTACGGAGCGGGAGGGAATGAGCAGTTCTTC.

This clonotype came up a few times. The chain has TRBV18 and TRBJ1-5, with D uncertain. The germline CDR1 and CDR2 sequences are KGHSH and LQKENI. This CDR3 spans 15 amino acids. V lost 2 bases, J lost 0 bases, and 8 bases lay in between. CDR3 in amino acids: CASSPGVGSNQPQHF. The CDR3 nucleotides read TGTGCCAGCTCACCAGGGGTCGGTAGCAATCAGCCCCAGCATTTT.

In its sample, this clonotype was seen a few times. This rearrangement joins TRBV5-1 to TRBJ2-1, with D maybe TRBD1 (5 bases). This CDR3 is 13 amino acids long. Germline loops: CDR1 SGHRS, CDR2 YFSETQ. Trimming left V 7 bases short and J 0 bases short, with 8 bases between. The CDR3 coding sequence is TGCGCCAGCGGGGCAGGCTCCTACAATGAGCAGTTCTTC. It translates to CASGAGSYNEQFF. Full variable domain (rest looked up from reference TRBV5-1 and TRBJ2-1): KAGVTQTPRYLIKTRGQQVTLSCSPISGHRSVSWYQQTPGQGLQFLFEYFSETQRNKGNFPGRFSGRQFSNSRSEMNVSTLELGDSALYLCASGAGSYNEQFFGPGTRLTVL.

The V and J genes are TRBV2 and TRBJ2-7; D tentatively fits TRBD1 or TRBD2 (5 bases each). V lost 5 bases to trimming and J lost 7 bases, with 6 bases between them. From germline, CDR1 is SNHLY and CDR2 FYNNEI. This CDR3 has 10 amino acids. The CDR3 region is CASSWGEQYF. The CDR3 coding sequence is TGTGCCAGCAGTTGGGGGGAGCAGTACTTC. The full variable domain, with the rest looked up from reference TRBV2 and TRBJ2-7, is EPEVTQTPSHQVTQMGQEVILRCVPISNHLYFYWYRQILGQKVEFLVSFYNNEISEKSEIFDDQFSVERPDGSNFTLKIRSTKLEDSAMYFCASSWGEQYFGPGTRLTVT.

The genes are TRBV5-1 and TRBJ1-1; possibly TRBD1 for D (6 bases). CDR1 and CDR2 (germline): SGHRS, YFSETQ. The V end was cut by 9 bases, the J end by 0 bases, with 18 bases between. This CDR3 has 15 amino acids. CDR3 region: CATTPSDSMNTEAFF. The CDR3 DNA sequence: TGCGCCACCACGCCTTCGGACAGTATGAACACTGAAGCTTTCTTT.

This chain connects TRBV27 to TRBJ1-1; TRBD1 matches at 7 bases. The germline V gene encodes CDR1 MNHEY and CDR2 SMNVEV (reference sequence). The J segment lost 2 bases and the V segment lost 2 bases, leaving 5 bases of the junction unmatched. The CDR3 runs 15 residues. CDR3 amino acids: CASSLTGTANTEAFF. The CDR3, as DNA: TGTGCCAGCAGTTTAACCGGGACAGCAAACACTGAAGCTTTCTTT.